A selection of T cell receptor beta chains follows, all from one sample in a study of T-cell memory formation after mild COVID-19. TCRdb re-derived calls from the 5' RACE reads in MiXCR, one entry per CDR3 protein. Altogether 210,000 or so distinct CDR3 sequences are present, 25% to 35% being singletons, with the ten largest covering more than 9.5%. The sequenced sample consisted of PBMCs or a T cell subset sorted from them (not recorded which). These TCRs come from an adult woman who had mild COVID-19 (a few samples of this study predate the infection). Cell type and time point are not known. Each CDR3 is given with its conserved first and last residue. The order of the fields is V gene, clone size, D gene, J gene, CDR3 DNA, CDR3 protein. The D gene is left open where the match is weak. Clone size is not always given. Where it is, it says once, few, many or a class for expanded clones.

v_gene: TRBV7-2
abundance: NA
d_gene: TRBD1
j_gene: TRBJ1-3
CDR3nt: TGTGCCAGCAGCTTGGACAGGGGCGGCTCTGGAAACACCATATATTTT
CDR3aa: CASSLDRGGSGNTIYF

v_gene: TRBV5-5
abundance: few
d_gene: TRBD2
j_gene: TRBJ2-7
CDR3nt: TGTGCCAGCAGCTTGGCGACTAGCGGGAGTAAGTACGAGCAGTACTTC
CDR3aa: CASSLATSGSKYEQYF

v_gene: TRBV3-1
abundance: NA
d_gene: TRBD1
j_gene: TRBJ2-3
CDR3nt: TGTGCCAGCAGCCGCCGGGACAGGGGCACAGATACGCAGTATTTT
CDR3aa: CASSRRDRGTDTQYF

v_gene: TRBV10-3
abundance: few
d_gene: TRBD2
j_gene: TRBJ2-5
CDR3nt: TGTGCCATCAGGCCGGGGACTAGCGGACAAGAGACCCAGTACTTC
CDR3aa: CAIRPGTSGQETQYF

v_gene: TRBV27
abundance: NA
d_gene: NA
j_gene: TRBJ2-1
CDR3nt: TGTGCCAGCAGTCCGGGACCGGTAAATGAGCAGTTCTTC
CDR3aa: CASSPGPVNEQFF

v_gene: TRBV9
abundance: NA
d_gene: NA
j_gene: TRBJ2-5
CDR3nt: TGTGCCAGCAGTCCAGGACGGAAACAGGAGACCCAGTACTTC
CDR3aa: CASSPGRKQETQYF

v_gene: TRBV12-3/TRBV12-4
abundance: few
d_gene: NA
j_gene: TRBJ2-4
CDR3nt: TGTGCCAGCCTAGACAGTCTAGCCAAAAACATTCAGTACTTC
CDR3aa: CASLDSLAKNIQYF

v_gene: TRBV7-2
abundance: NA
d_gene: NA
j_gene: TRBJ2-5
CDR3nt: TGTGCCAGCGGGGAGGCCCAAGGGACCCAGTACTTC
CDR3aa: CASGEAQGTQYF

v_gene: TRBV24-1
abundance: NA
d_gene: NA
j_gene: TRBJ2-5
CDR3nt: TGTGCCACCAGTGCCGCGCCTGGGCAGGGACCAAGGGAAGAGACCCAGTACTTC
CDR3aa: CATSAAPGQGPREETQYF

v_gene: TRBV5-1
abundance: NA
d_gene: NA
j_gene: TRBJ2-3
CDR3nt: TGCGCCAGCACCTTGGGCACAGATACGCAGTATTTT
CDR3aa: CASTLGTDTQYF

v_gene: TRBV5-1
abundance: NA
d_gene: TRBD2
j_gene: TRBJ2-1
CDR3nt: TGCGCCAGCAGCTCGGGGGGTACTAGGAATGAGCAGTTCTTC
CDR3aa: CASSSGGTRNEQFF

v_gene: TRBV7-2
abundance: NA
d_gene: NA
j_gene: TRBJ1-6
CDR3nt: TGTGCCAGCAGCTTAGCGCGAGGGGTCCTTGCCTCACCCCTCCACTTT
CDR3aa: CASSLARGVLASPLHF

v_gene: TRBV7-2
abundance: few
d_gene: NA
j_gene: TRBJ2-7
CDR3nt: TGTGCCAGCAGCGGTAAGCAGGGTGGCCTCTACGAGCAGTACTTC
CDR3aa: CASSGKQGGLYEQYF

v_gene: TRBV7-3
abundance: NA
d_gene: TRBD1
j_gene: TRBJ2-6
CDR3nt: TGTGCCAGCAGCTTAAGGGGACAGGGCCCCTTCCGTATTGGGGCCAACGTCCTGACTTTC
CDR3aa: CASSLRGQGPFRIGANVLTF